This record concerns one T cell receptor (beta chain) sequence. The antigen this receptor binds is unknown. It has no much larger one-base neighbor in the sample; base qualities were not kept. The sample is drawn from a study of glioma-infiltrating T cells after dendritic cell vaccination (dated by TCRdb to 2015 to 2016). At the level of the whole study: A cohort of some 15 glioblastoma patients from Phase I and II dendritic cell vaccination trials was included, of whom 9 were newly diagnosed and 6 had recurrent disease. In glioblastoma patients vaccinated with dendritic cells, deep sequencing of TCR beta CDR3 regions served to measure tumor-infiltrating lymphocyte content and to compare repertoires between tumor and blood. Patients received autologous tumor lysate-pulsed dendritic cell vaccination between about 2003 and 2013. The vaccine was prepared from monocyte-derived dendritic cells that were cultured for seven days with IL-4 and GM-CSF and then pulsed overnight with autologous tumor lysate. Survival after dendritic cell vaccination was correlated with TCR sequencing metrics, including TIL content and tumor-blood repertoire overlap. Patients received three intradermal dendritic cell vaccine injections at biweekly intervals in the arm below the axilla. Overall study outcomes, separate from this receptor: The response model built on TCR overlap across three groups was characterized as speculative, with prospective validation still needed. TCR clonality showed no direct relationship with survival, which suggests that a diverse polyclonal response may be important. Higher estimated pretreatment TIL content predicted longer time to progression and overall survival after dendritic cell vaccination. The cohort was small and heterogeneous, and full blood and tumor sets were available for few patients, with initial-recurrent tumor pairs available for even fewer patients.

From the cysteine up to the phenylalanine, the CDR3 has a length of 15 residues. Only the CDR3 DNA stays, 45 bases, in frame from base 1. From the germline V gene, CDR1 is MNHEY and CDR2 is SVGAGI. V loses 5 bases at its end and J loses 5 bases; junction bases beyond the gene matches: 9. The immunoSEQ assay amplified TCRB CDR3 regions from approximately 2 micrograms of genomic DNA, or from all available DNA when less than that amount was available. The multiplex PCR relied on 60 forward primers for TCR V beta segments and 13 reverse primers for J beta segments. To estimate the number of reads per starting template, synthetic control templates were added to each sample at limiting dilution. Reads of 87 bp were generated by sequencing on the Illumina HiSeq System. From the authors' description of their analysis: PCR and sequencing errors were removed by a nearest neighbor algorithm that merged closely related sequences. TCR overlap was defined as the percentage of unique tumor TCR beta sequences that were also found in the peripheral blood of the same patient. Sourced from immuneACCESS, this table was stored by TCRdb with only in-frame sequences that have V and J called. A share of the clones is absent; for the studies checked, an unresolved V gene accounts for under half, and the remainder has no known explanation. The V and J calls and clone size are taken from that table; D and trimming were inferred from the DNA. For this sample the table gives under 100,000 clones, of which roughly 90% were detected only once. The leading ten clones occupy approximately 2.9% of the sample.

Selection of patients required sufficient residual fresh-frozen tumor tissue and over two years of available survival data. Although molecular status otherwise differed among the glioblastoma patients, no patient had an isocitrate dehydrogenase mutation. PBMC were collected before vaccination, two weeks after the third vaccination, and at tumor progression when it occurred. The Qiagen DNeasy Blood extraction Kit was used for extraction of genomic DNA. The sequence joins TRBV6-5 to TRBJ2-7; 10 bases in the junction line up with TRBD2. The sample in question was blood, obtained before dendritic cell vaccination. The sequence came from a human donor with glioblastoma. CDR3 region: CASSLSGTSVDEQYF. In nucleotide form, the sequence is TGTGCCAGCAGTCTTTCCGGGACTAGCGTCGACGAGCAGTACTTC.